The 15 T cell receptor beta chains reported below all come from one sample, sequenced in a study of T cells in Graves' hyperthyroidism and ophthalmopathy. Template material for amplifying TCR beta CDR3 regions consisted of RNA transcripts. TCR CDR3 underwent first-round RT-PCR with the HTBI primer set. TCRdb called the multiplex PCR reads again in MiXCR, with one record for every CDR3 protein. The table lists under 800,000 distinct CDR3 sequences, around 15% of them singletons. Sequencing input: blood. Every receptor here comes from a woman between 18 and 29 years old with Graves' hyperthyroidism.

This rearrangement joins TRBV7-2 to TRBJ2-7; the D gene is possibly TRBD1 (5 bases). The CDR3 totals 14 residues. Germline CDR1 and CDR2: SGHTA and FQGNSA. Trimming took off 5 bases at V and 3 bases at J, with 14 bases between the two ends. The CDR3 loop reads CASSRQGMSYEQYF. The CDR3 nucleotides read TGTGCCAGCAGCCGCCAGGGAATGAGCTACGAGCAGTACTTC.

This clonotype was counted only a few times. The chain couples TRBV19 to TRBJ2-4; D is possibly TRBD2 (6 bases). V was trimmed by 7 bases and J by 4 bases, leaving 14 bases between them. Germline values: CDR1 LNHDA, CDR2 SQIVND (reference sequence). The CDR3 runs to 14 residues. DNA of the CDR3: TGTGCCAGTACGGGGGAGAAGGGGAAAAACATTCAGTACTTC. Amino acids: CASTGEKGKNIQYF.

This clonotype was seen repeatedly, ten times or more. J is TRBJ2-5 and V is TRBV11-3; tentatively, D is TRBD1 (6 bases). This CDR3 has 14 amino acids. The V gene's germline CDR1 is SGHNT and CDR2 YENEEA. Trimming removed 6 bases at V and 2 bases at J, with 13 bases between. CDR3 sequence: CASRSRQDQETQYF. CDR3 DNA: TGTGCCAGCAGATCCCGACAGGATCAAGAGACCCAGTACTTC.

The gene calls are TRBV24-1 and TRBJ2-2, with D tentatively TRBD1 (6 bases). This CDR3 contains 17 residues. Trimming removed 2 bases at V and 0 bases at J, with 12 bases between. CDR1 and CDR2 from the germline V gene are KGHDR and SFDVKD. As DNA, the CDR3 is TGTGCCACCAGTGATTCCCTTGACAGGACGAACACCGGGGAGCTGTTTTTT. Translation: CATSDSLDRTNTGELFF.

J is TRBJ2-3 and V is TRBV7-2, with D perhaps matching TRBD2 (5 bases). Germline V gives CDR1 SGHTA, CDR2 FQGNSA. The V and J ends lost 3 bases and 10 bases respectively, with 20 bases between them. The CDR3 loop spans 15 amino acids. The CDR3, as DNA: TGTGCCAGCAGCTTCTATAGGGCAGCCCCCGGGGCGCAGTATTTT. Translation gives CASSFYRAAPGAQYF.

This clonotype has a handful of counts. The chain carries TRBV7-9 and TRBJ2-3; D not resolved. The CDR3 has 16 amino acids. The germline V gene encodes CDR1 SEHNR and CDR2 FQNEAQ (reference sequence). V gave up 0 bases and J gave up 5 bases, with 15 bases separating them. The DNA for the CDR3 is TGTGCCAGCAGCTTAGCAGGCGGAACCCCGGGAGATACGCAGTATTTT. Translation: CASSLAGGTPGDTQYF.

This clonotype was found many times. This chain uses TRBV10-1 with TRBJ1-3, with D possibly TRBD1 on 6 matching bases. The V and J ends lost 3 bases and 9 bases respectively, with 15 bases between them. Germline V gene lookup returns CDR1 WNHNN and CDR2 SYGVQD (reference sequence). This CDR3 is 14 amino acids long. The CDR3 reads CASSDRGEAGTIYF. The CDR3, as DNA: TGCGCCAGCAGTGACAGGGGCGAAGCCGGCACCATATATTTT.

The CDR3 region has the DNA TGTGCCAGCAGTGACCCATTAGAGGAGACCCAGTACTTC. This gives the protein CASSDPLEETQYF. This chain connects TRBV2 to TRBJ2-5; the D is unclear. V was clipped by 3 bases and J by 5 bases, with 10 bases between them. Germline V gene data show CDR1 as SNHLY and CDR2 as FYNNEI. This CDR3 has 13 amino acids. Using reference TRBV2 and TRBJ2-5 for the parts outside the CDR3, the full variable domain is EPEVTQTPSHQVTQMGQEVILRCVPISNHLYFYWYRQILGQKVEFLVSFYNNEISEKSEIFDDQFSVERPDGSNFTLKIRSTKLEDSAMYFCASSDPLEETQYFGPGTRLLVL.

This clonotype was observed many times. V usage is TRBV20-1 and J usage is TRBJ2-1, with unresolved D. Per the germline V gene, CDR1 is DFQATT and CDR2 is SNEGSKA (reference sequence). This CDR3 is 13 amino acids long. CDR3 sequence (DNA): TGCCACCCCTATTCCGCTTCCTACAATGAGCAGTTCTTC. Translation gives CHPYSASYNEQFF.

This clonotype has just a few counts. CDR3 in DNA: TGTGCCAGCAGTTTAAAGGTAGGGGTCGGCAATCAGCCCCAGCATTTT. Amino acid sequence: CASSLKVGVGNQPQHF. The chain uses TRBV12-3 or TRBV12-4 and TRBJ1-5; perhaps TRBD1 as D (5 bases). Trimming left V 2 bases short and J 2 bases short, with 13 bases between. The CDR3 runs 16 residues.

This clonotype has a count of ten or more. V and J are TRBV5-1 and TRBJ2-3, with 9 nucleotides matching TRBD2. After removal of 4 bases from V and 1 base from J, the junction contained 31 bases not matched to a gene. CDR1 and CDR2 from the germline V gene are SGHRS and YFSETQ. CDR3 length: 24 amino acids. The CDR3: CASSPRRLVEVEGGRAIGTDTQYF. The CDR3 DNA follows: TGCGCCAGCAGCCCCCGGCGATTGGTGGAGGTGGAAGGCGGGAGGGCCATAGGCACAGATACGCAGTATTTT.

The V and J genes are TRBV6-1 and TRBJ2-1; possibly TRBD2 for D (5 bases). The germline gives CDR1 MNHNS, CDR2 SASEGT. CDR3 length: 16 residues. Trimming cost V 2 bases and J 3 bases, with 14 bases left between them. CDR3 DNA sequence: TGTGCCAGCAGTGAAAGAGGGTCTTCCTACTACAATGAGCAGTTCTTC. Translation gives CASSERGSSYYNEQFF.

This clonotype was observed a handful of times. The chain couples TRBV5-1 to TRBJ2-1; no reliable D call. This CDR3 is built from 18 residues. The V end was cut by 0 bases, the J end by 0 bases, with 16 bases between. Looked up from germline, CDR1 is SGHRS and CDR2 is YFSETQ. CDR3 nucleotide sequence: TGCGCCAGCAGCTTGGTTAGTTTTACCGTGCTCTCCTACAATGAGCAGTTCTTC. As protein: CASSLVSFTVLSYNEQFF.

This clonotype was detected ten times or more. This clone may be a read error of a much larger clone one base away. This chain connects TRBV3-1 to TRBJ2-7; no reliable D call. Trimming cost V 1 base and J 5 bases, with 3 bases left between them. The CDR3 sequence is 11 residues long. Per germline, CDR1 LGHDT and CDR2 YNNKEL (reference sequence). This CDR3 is CASSQGNEQYF. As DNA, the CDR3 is TGTGCCAGCAGCCAAGGGAACGAGCAGTACTTC.

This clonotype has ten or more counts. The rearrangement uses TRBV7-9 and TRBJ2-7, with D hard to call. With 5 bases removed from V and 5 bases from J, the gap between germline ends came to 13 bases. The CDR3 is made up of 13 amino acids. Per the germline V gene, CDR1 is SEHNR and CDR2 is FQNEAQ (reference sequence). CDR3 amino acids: CASSRSGINEQYF. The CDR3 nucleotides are TGTGCCAGCAGCAGAAGTGGTATCAACGAGCAGTACTTC.